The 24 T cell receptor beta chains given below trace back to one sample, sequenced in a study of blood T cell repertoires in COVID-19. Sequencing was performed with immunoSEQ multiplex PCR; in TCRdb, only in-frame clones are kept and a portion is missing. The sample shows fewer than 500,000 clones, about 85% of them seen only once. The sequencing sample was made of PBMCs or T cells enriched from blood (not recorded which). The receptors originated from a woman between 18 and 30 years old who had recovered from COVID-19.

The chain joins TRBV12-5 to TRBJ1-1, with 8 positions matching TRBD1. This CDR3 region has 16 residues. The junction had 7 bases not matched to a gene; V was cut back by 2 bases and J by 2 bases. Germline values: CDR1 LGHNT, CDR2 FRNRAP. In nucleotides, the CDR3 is TGTGCTAGTGGTTTGCTAAACAGGGGGGTAAACACTGAAGCTTTCTTT. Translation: CASGLLNRGVNTEAFF.

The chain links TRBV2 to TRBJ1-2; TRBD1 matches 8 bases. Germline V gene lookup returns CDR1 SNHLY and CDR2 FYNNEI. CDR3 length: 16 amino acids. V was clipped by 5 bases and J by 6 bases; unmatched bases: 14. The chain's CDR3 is CASSSRQGIIRDGYTF. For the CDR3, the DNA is TGTGCCAGCAGTTCACGACAGGGGATCATTCGGGATGGCTACACCTTC.

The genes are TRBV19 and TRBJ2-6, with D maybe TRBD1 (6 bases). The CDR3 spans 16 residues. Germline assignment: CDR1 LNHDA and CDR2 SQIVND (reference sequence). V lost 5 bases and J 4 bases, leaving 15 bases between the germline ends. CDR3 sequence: CASSDPTGYGANVLTF. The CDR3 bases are TGTGCCAGTAGTGATCCCACAGGGTACGGGGCCAACGTCCTGACTTTC.

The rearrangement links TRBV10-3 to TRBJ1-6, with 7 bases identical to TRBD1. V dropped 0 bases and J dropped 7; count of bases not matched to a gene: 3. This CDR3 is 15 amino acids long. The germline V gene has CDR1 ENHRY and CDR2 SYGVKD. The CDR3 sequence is CAISESVTGNSPLHF. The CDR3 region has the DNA TGTGCCATCAGTGAGTCAGTGACAGGGAATTCACCCCTCCACTTT.

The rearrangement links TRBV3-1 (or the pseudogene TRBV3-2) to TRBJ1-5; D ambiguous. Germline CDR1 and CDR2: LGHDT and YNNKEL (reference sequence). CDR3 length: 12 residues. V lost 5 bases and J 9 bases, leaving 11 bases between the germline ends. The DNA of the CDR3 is TGTGCCAGCAGCTTCTCAGAGGGGCCCCAGCATTTT. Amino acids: CASSFSEGPQHF.

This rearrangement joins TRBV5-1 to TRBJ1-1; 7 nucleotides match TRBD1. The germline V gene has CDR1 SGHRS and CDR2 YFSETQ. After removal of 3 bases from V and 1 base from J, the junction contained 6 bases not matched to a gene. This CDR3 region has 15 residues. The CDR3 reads CASSSPQGENTEAFF. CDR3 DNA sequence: TGCGCCAGCAGCTCCCCTCAGGGGGAGAACACTGAAGCTTTCTTT.

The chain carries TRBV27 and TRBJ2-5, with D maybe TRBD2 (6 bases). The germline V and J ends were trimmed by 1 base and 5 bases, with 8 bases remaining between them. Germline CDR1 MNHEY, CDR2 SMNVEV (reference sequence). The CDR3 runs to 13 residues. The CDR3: CASSLWGEETQYF. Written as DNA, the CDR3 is TGTGCCAGCAGTTTATGGGGGGAGGAGACCCAGTACTTC.

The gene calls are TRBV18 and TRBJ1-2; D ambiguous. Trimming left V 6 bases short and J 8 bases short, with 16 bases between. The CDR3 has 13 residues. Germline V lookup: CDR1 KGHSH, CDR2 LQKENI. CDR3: CASSLRGGGGYTF. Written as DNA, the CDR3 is TGTGCCAGCTCCCTTCGCGGAGGCGGAGGCTACACCTTC.

This CDR3 is CASSERGSSTGELFF. The CDR3 DNA sequence: TGTGCCAGCAGTGAACGGGGGTCAAGCACCGGGGAGCTGTTTTTT. The rearrangement links TRBV2 to TRBJ2-2, with a weak D call TRBD2 (6 bases). The germline V gene has CDR1 SNHLY and CDR2 FYNNEI. Trimming removed 2 bases at V and 4 bases at J, with 11 bases between. The CDR3 is 15 amino acids.

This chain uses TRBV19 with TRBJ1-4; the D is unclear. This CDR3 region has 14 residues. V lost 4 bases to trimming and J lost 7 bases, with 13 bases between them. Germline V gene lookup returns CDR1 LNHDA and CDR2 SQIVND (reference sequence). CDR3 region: CASSNRGEGEKLFF. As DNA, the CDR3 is TGTGCCAGTAGTAATCGGGGTGAGGGTGAAAAACTGTTTTTT.

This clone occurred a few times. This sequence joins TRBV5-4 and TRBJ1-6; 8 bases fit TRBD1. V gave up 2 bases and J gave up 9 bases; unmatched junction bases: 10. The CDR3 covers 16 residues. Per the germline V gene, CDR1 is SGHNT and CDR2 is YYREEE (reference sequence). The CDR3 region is CASSLDQGATRSPLHF. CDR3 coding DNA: TGTGCCAGCAGCTTAGATCAGGGGGCGACTCGTTCACCCCTCCACTTT.

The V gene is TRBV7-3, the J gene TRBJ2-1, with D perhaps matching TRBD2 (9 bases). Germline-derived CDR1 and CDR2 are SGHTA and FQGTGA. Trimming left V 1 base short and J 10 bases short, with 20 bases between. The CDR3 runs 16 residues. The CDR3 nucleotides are TGTGCCAGCAGCTTAATAGCGGGGGCAGACAGGGGCGAGCAGTTCTTC. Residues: CASSLIAGADRGEQFF. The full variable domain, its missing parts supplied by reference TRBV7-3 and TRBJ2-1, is GAGVSQTPSNKVTEKGKYVELRCDPISGHTALYWYRQSLGQGPEFLIYFQGTGAADDSGLPNDRFFAVRPEGSVSTLKIQRTERGDSAVYLCASSLIAGADRGEQFFGPGTRLTVL.

This CDR3 is CSSSGGGTDTQYF. CDR3 bases: TGCAGTTCCTCTGGGGGCGGCACAGATACGCAGTATTTT. V is TRBV29-1 and J is TRBJ2-3; the D gene is possibly TRBD1 (6 bases). This CDR3 comprises 13 residues. CDR1 SQVTM and CDR2 ANQGSEA come from the germline V gene.

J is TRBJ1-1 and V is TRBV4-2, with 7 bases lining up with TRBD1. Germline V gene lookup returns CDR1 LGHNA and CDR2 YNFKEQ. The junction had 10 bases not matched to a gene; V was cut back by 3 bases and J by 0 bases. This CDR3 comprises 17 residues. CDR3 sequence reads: CASSHYGTVGMNTEAFF. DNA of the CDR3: TGTGCCAGCAGCCATTACGGGACAGTAGGCATGAACACTGAAGCTTTCTTT.

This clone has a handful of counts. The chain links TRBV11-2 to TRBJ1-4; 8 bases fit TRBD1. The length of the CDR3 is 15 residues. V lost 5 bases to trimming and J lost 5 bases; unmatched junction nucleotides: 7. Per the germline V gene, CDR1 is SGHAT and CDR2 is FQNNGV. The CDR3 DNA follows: TGTGCCAGCAGCCTACTACAGGGGGGAAATGAAAAACTGTTTTTT. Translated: CASSLLQGGNEKLFF.

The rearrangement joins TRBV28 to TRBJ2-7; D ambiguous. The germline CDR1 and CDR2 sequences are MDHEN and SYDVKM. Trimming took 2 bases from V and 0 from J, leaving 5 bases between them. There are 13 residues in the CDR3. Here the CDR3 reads CASSLEASYEQYF. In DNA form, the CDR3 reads TGTGCCAGCAGTTTAGAGGCCTCCTACGAGCAGTACTTC.

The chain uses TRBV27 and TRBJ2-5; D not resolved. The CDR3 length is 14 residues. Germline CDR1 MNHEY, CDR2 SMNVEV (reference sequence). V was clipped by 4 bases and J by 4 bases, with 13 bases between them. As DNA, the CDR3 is TGTGCCAGCAGTTCCCCGAGGAGCCGAGAGACCCAGTACTTC. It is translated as CASSSPRSRETQYF.

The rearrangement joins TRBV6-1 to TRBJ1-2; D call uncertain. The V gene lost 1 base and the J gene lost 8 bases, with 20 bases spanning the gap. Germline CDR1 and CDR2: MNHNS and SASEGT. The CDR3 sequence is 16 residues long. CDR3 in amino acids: CASSEGPGLRSKGYTF. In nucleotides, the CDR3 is TGTGCCAGCAGTGAAGGACCGGGGTTGAGGTCGAAGGGCTACACCTTC.

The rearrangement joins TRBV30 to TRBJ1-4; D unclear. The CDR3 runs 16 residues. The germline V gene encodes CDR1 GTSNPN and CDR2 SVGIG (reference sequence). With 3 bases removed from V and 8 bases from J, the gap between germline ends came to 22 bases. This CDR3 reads CAWRAPETGRWEKLFF. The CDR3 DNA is TGTGCCTGGAGAGCTCCAGAGACCGGGAGGTGGGAAAAACTGTTTTTT.

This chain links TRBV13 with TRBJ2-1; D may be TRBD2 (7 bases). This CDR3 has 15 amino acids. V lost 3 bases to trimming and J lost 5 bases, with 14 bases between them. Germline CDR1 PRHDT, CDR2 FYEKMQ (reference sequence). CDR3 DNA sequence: TGTGCCAGCAGCTTCGGGGGGCGTCCTAACAATGAGCAGTTCTTC. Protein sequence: CASSFGGRPNNEQFF.

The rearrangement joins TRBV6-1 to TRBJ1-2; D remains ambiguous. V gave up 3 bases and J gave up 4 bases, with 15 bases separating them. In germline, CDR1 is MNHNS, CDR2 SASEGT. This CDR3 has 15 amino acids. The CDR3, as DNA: TGTGCCAGCAGTGAGAAACTGTCACCTCCCTATGGCTACACCTTC. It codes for CASSEKLSPPYGYTF.

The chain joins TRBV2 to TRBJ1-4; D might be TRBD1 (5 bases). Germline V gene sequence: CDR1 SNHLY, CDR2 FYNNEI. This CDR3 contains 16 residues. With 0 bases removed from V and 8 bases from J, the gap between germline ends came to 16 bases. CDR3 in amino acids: CASSEAEGASREKLFF. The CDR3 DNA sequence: TGTGCCAGCAGTGAAGCGGAAGGGGCTAGTAGGGAAAAACTGTTTTTT.

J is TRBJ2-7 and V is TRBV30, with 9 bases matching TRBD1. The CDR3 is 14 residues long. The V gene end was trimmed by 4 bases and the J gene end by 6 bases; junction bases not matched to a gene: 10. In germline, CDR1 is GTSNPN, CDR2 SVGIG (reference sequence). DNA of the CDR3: TGTGCCTGGACCTTTAGGGACAGGGAGGTCGAGCAGTACTTC. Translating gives CAWTFRDREVEQYF.

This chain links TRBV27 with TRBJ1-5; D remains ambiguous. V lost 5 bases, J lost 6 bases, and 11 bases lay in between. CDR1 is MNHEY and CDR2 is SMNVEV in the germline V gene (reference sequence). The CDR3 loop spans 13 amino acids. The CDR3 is CASSTIRGQPQHF. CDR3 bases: TGTGCCAGCAGTACCATAAGAGGTCAGCCCCAGCATTTT.